Listed below are T cell receptor beta chains from one sample, sequenced in a study of cytomegalovirus exposure and HLA in healthy donors. Produced via immunoSEQ multiplex PCR; TCRdb's table is partial and in-frame only. This sample has about 120,000 clones, with over 70% found just once. The sample was PBMCs. The receptors derive from a female donor in good health and CMV-seropositive. Both conserved end residues are trimmed from each CDR3.

v_call	j_call	cdr3_aa
TRBV4-1	TRBJ1-5	ASSQSPDRSNQPQH
TRBV5-1	TRBJ2-6	ASSMTATTGANVLT
TRBV7-9	TRBJ1-2	ASARPAYGYT
TRBV6-5	TRBJ2-1	ASRAGNSYNEQF
TRBV28	TRBJ1-1	ASHPPNDRGEAF
TRBV27	TRBJ1-2	ASSFGQAYGYT
TRBV5-1	TRBJ2-5	ASSSGGPAIQETQY
TRBV9	TRBJ1-3	ASSVDRAGNTIY
TRBV7-6	TRBJ1-1	ASSLRDGGYTEAF
TRBV15	TRBJ2-1	ATSRDSAGQVYNEQF
TRBV7-3	TRBJ2-2	ASSAIDGQLNTGELF
TRBV30	TRBJ2-5	AWSVLGAGETQY
TRBV6-5	TRBJ2-1	ASSSEGYSYNEQF
TRBV18	TRBJ2-1	ASSRRDRGSGNEQF
TRBV6-5	TRBJ1-1	ASSLLREDPEAF
TRBV30	TRBJ1-2	AWTGAYGYT
TRBV5-1	TRBJ1-3	ASSSQGGNTIY
TRBV7-9	TRBJ2-3	ASLLSGGAGDTQY
TRBV5-1	TRBJ2-4	ASSPGQGDKNIQY